This T cell receptor (beta chain) was captured in a study of Ad26.COV2.S vaccination and SARS-CoV-2 variants. About the study: Intramuscularly, Ad26.COV2.S was given either once or twice, 56 days apart.

Study-level results: Comparability of non-spike TCR breadth was observed across vaccine and placebo recipients. Post-vaccination spike-specific CD8+ and CD4+ T cell responses reportedly had substantial breadth.

The treatment denotes: some 20 received Ad26.COV2.S at low or high dose, single or two shots; a few received placebo; per-sample allocation not given. Material that was analyzed had been drawn on day 63 after the first vaccine or placebo injection. Participants' vaccine, an Ad26 vector, delivered Wuhan-strain SARS-CoV-2 spike. Concerning this clone itself: The antigen is undetermined.

Measured with immunoSEQ multiplex PCR; TCRdb has only the in-frame clones, and not every one. This sample has hundreds of thousands of clones, with approximately 90% found just once. V gave up 4 bases and J gave up 6 bases; unmatched junction bases: 6. The CDR3 totals 14 residues. Germline lookup yields CDR1 MDHEN and CDR2 SYDVKM. V and J are TRBV28 and TRBJ2-7; TRBD1 matches 10 bases. Sequencing used peripheral blood, obtained in a trial of Ad26.COV2.S vaccine versus placebo. This receptor was identified in a person aged 18-60 years who received the Ad26.COV2.S COVID-19 vaccine or a placebo. DNA of the CDR3: TGTGCCAGCAGTTACCCGGGACAGGGGATCGAGCAGTACTTC. Protein: CASSYPGQGIEQYF.